Below, one T cell receptor beta chain is given with its context. The data stem from a study of blood T cell repertoires in COVID-19. Original processing notes: For nucleated cells, counts were estimated from reference gene primer amplification. The repertoire was sequenced with immunoSEQ multiplex PCR; TCRdb's copy has only in-frame clones and lacks some. That table is the source of V, J and clone size, and D and trimming were worked out from the DNA. In the table there are 210,000 or so clones, 65% to 85% of which are singletons. The sample comprised peripheral blood. This sequence originates from a woman in her thirties with COVID-19, enrolled during active disease.

CDR3 sequence: CAISESTGNTEAFF. In DNA, the CDR3 is TGTGCCATCAGTGAGTCGACGGGGAACACTGAAGCTTTCTTT. V gene TRBV10-3 combines with J gene TRBJ1-1; no clear D. V gave up 0 bases and J gave up 1 base, with 6 bases separating them. The germline V gene encodes CDR1 ENHRY and CDR2 SYGVKD. The CDR3 extends over 14 amino acids.